The 19 T cell receptor beta chains given below trace back to one sample, sequenced in a study of T-cell reconstitution after alpha-beta-depleted transplantation in children. Unique molecular identifiers featured in how the TCRbeta library was prepared. Each CDR3 protein gets one entry after TCRdb re-called the PCR reads with MiXCR. The sample consists of nearly 200,000 distinct CDR3 sequences, roughly 6.5% of them appearing once. The sample was PBMCs, taken before TCRalphabeta/CD19-depleted stem cell transplant. The source of these receptors is a girl under two years old with combined immunodeficiency, due to receive a stem cell transplant.

The V and J genes are TRBV20-1 and TRBJ1-2; 8 bases map to TRBD1. Germline assignment: CDR1 DFQATT and CDR2 SNEGSKA (reference sequence). The CDR3 has 14 residues. V trimming: 3 bases; J trimming: 5 bases; junction bases outside the gene matches: 8. CDR3 protein: CSARETGVLYGYTF. CDR3 sequence (DNA): TGCAGTGCTAGGGAGACAGGGGTTCTTTATGGCTACACCTTC.

This clonotype was observed at least ten times. The chain carries TRBV14 and TRBJ2-3; no clear D. Trimming left V 2 bases short and J 3 bases short, with 9 bases between. CDR1 is SGHDN, CDR2 FVKESK, per germline. The CDR3 has 14 amino acids. The CDR3 DNA reads TGTGCCAGCAGCCAAAACACGTTAACAGATACGCAGTATTTT. Its protein product is CASSQNTLTDTQYF. The full variable domain, rest sourced from reference TRBV14 and TRBJ2-3, is EAGVTQFPSHSVIEKGQTVTLRCDPISGHDNLYWYRRVMGKEIKFLLHFVKESKQDESGMPNNRFLAERTGGTYSTLKVQPAELEDSGVYFCASSQNTLTDTQYFGPGTRLTVL.

A few counts support this clonotype. The chain employs TRBV20-1 and TRBJ2-3; weak D call: TRBD1 (5 bases). Looked up from germline, CDR1 is DFQATT and CDR2 is SNEGSKA (reference sequence). The CDR3 extends over 13 amino acids. The germline V and J ends were trimmed by 6 bases and 1 base, with 11 bases remaining between them. CDR3 bases: TGCAGTGCCAGGGCGTGGGGCACAGATACGCAGTATTTT. It specifies CSARAWGTDTQYF.

This clonotype occurred many times. The gene calls are TRBV13 and TRBJ2-2, with D unresolved. The germline V gene encodes CDR1 PRHDT and CDR2 FYEKMQ (reference sequence). Between the trimmed V and J ends, which lost 5 bases and 6 bases, there was a span of 10 bases. The length of the CDR3 is 13 residues. In DNA, the CDR3 is TGTGCCAGCAGCCCTATCCTAGCCGGGGAGCTGTTTTTT. Its protein is CASSPILAGELFF.

This clonotype was recorded many times. The chain couples TRBV4-1 to TRBJ2-2, with D hard to call. Germline lookup yields CDR1 MGHRA and CDR2 YSYEKL. Trimming stripped 2 bases from V and 5 bases from J, with 3 bases between. The CDR3 totals 12 residues. This chain's CDR3 is CASSQKTGELFF. The CDR3 DNA is TGCGCCAGCAGCCAAAAAACCGGGGAGCTGTTTTTT.

This clonotype was seen repeatedly, ten times or more. The V gene is TRBV4-3, the J gene TRBJ2-1; D gene ambiguous. Trimming shortened V by 4 bases and J by 10 bases, and 14 bases separated the two germline ends. Germline CDR1 is LGHNA and CDR2 is YSLEER. CDR3 length: 13 residues. CDR3 DNA: TGCGCCAGCAGCCCTGGAAGGGTAAGAGAGCAGTTCTTC. It is translated as CASSPGRVREQFF.

This clonotype was seen ten or more times. The chain has TRBV4-2 and TRBJ2-5; 8 bases agree with TRBD2. The trim removed 2 bases at V and 4 bases at J, leaving 15 bases unmatched. CDR1 is LGHNA and CDR2 is YNFKEQ in the germline V gene. The CDR3 loop spans 18 amino acids. CDR3 bases: TGTGCCAGCAGCCAAAATTCTTGGGGAGCGGGGGTGAGAGAGACCCAGTACTTC. Its protein is CASSQNSWGAGVRETQYF.

This clonotype was observed many times. Sequence at one end of the junction differs from germline and may be a read error. The chain has TRBV18 and TRBJ1-1; D might be TRBD1 (5 bases). Germline lookup yields CDR1 KGHSH and CDR2 LQKENI. The CDR3 has 12 amino acids. The CDR3 region is CASSPPGTVAFF. In nucleotides, the CDR3 is TGTGCCAGCTCACCACCAGGGACTGTAGCTTTCTTT.

The chain combines TRBV7-6 with TRBJ2-7; 7 nucleotides match TRBD2. This CDR3 is built from 15 residues. With V trimmed by 0 bases and J by 4 bases, 6 bases remained unmatched. CDR1 is SGHVS, CDR2 FNYEAQ, per germline. The CDR3 sequence: CASSLAQGGGYEQYF. In nucleotides, the CDR3 is TGTGCCAGCAGCTTAGCCCAGGGCGGGGGATACGAGCAGTACTTC.

The V gene is TRBV4-2, the J gene TRBJ1-5; perhaps TRBD1 as D (5 bases). This CDR3 has 15 residues. V lost 0 bases and J 3 bases, leaving 9 bases between the germline ends. Germline-derived CDR1 and CDR2 are LGHNA and YNFKEQ. This chain's CDR3 is CASSQEDSPNQPQHF. CDR3 in DNA: TGTGCCAGCAGCCAAGAAGACAGTCCCAATCAGCCCCAGCATTTT.

This clonotype was seen many times. The chain employs TRBV6-2 or TRBV6-3 and TRBJ2-3; TRBD2 matches 8 bases. The junction had 13 bases not matched to a gene; V was cut back by 6 bases and J by 5 bases. Looked up from germline, CDR1 is MNHEY and CDR2 is SVGEGT. The CDR3 runs 16 residues. This chain's CDR3 is CASRRTGTRIGDTQYF. CDR3 DNA sequence: TGTGCCAGCAGACGTACCGGGACTAGAATAGGAGATACGCAGTATTTT.

This clonotype appeared many times. J is TRBJ1-1 and V is TRBV12-3 or TRBV12-4, with D unresolved. This CDR3 has 15 residues. Trimming left V 4 bases short and J 1 base short, with 13 bases between. CDR3 nucleotides: TGTGCCAGCAGTTATGTTCAGGTAGGGAACACTGAAGCTTTCTTT. It specifies CASSYVQVGNTEAFF.

This clonotype was counted at least ten times. V gene TRBV25-1 combines with J gene TRBJ2-1; tentatively, D is TRBD1 (6 bases). Trimming shortened V by 1 base and J by 8 bases, and 15 bases separated the two germline ends. The CDR3 length is 15 residues. Looked up from germline, CDR1 is MGHDK and CDR2 is SYGVNS. CDR3 in amino acids: CASSEWDTRFDEQFF. CDR3 nucleotide sequence: TGTGCCAGCAGTGAATGGGACACTAGGTTTGATGAGCAGTTCTTC.

This clonotype was picked up a small number of times. The V call is TRBV11-2, the J call TRBJ1-2; D uncertain. Germline V gene sequence: CDR1 SGHAT, CDR2 FQNNGV. With 4 bases removed from V and 1 base from J, the gap between germline ends came to 7 bases. This CDR3 comprises 13 residues. This CDR3 reads CASSSPLNYGYTF. In nucleotides, the CDR3 is TGTGCCAGCAGCTCGCCGCTTAACTATGGCTACACCTTC.

A few counts support this clonotype. The V gene is TRBV7-2, the J gene TRBJ1-4, with D maybe TRBD1 (5 bases). Germline loops: CDR1 SGHTA, CDR2 FQGNSA. The CDR3 is 15 residues long. V lost 2 bases and J lost 5, with 12 bases in between. The CDR3 bases are TGTGCCAGCAGCTTATCGCAGGGTGGGAATGAAAAACTGTTTTTT. The encoded protein is CASSLSQGGNEKLFF.

This clonotype was observed at least ten times. The chain carries TRBV12-5 and TRBJ2-7; D call uncertain. The CDR3 runs 11 residues. Germline CDR1 LGHNT, CDR2 FRNRAP. V lost 6 bases and J lost 3, with 6 bases in between. The CDR3 sequence: CASGDGYEQYF. As DNA, the CDR3 is TGTGCTAGTGGGGACGGCTACGAGCAGTACTTC.

This clonotype has more than one count but fewer than ten. V usage is TRBV29-1 and J usage is TRBJ2-7; no reliable D call. Per germline, CDR1 SQVTM and CDR2 ANQGSEA. V lost 1 base, J lost 1 base, and 14 bases lay in between. The CDR3 consists of 15 residues. Here the CDR3 reads CSVEADEVGSYEQYF. The CDR3 DNA sequence: TGCAGCGTTGAAGCCGACGAGGTCGGGTCCTACGAGCAGTACTTC.

This clonotype was observed many times. The chain joins TRBV28 to TRBJ2-3; no clear D gene. V shed 8 bases and J shed 2 bases, with 11 bases lying between them. From germline, CDR1 is MDHEN and CDR2 SYDVKM. The CDR3 length is 13 residues. The CDR3 coding sequence is TGTGCCAGCTGGCCGGCTCACACAGATACGCAGTATTTT. Residues: CASWPAHTDTQYF.

This clonotype occurred many times. This chain joins TRBV7-2 and TRBJ2-3; D is tentatively TRBD1 or TRBD2 (5 bases each). The germline CDR1 and CDR2 sequences are SGHTA and FQGNSA. V gave up 5 bases and J gave up 6 bases, with 21 bases separating them. This CDR3 is 16 amino acids long. Here the CDR3 DNA reads TGTGCCAGCAGCGCATGGGACCGCCCTGGTACGGATACGCAGTATTTT. It is translated as CASSAWDRPGTDTQYF.